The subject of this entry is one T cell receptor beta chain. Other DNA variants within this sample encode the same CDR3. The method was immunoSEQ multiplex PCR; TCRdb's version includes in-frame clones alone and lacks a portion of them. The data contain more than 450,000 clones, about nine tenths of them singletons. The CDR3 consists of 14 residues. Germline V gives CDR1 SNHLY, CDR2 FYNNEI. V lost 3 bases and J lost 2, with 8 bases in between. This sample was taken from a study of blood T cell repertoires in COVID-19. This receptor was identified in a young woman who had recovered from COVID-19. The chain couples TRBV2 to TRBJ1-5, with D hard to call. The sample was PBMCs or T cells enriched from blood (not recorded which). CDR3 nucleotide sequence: TGTGCCAGCAGTGATGGGCAGCGCAATCAGCCCCAGCATTTT. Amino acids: CASSDGQRNQPQHF.